The T cell receptor beta chain described here comes from a study of blood T cell repertoires in COVID-19. Looking at the study overall: Sites across the United States, Italy and Spain contributed samples from acute and convalescent COVID-19. Sources were T cells, B-cell-depleted T cells, or PBMCs; the material itself was cDNA or gDNA.

Under the authors' procedure: Quantification of nucleated cells was approximated via reference gene primer amplification. The repertoire was sequenced with immunoSEQ multiplex PCR; TCRdb's copy has only in-frame clones and lacks some. The V and J calls and clone size come from that table; D and trimming were worked out from the DNA. The sample has just over 35,000 clones, more than 80% seen once; the top ten hold less than 50%. V shed 2 bases and J shed 4 bases, with 8 bases lying between them. The CDR3 contains 12 residues. Per germline, CDR1 GTSNPN and CDR2 SVGIG (reference sequence). This TCR was sampled from a human donor in a cohort sampled during active or convalescent COVID-19. The donor label of this sample is uncertain. The chain is built from TRBV30 and TRBJ1-2; possible D gene TRBD1, 5 bases. Sequenced material: peripheral blood. The CDR3 DNA sequence: TGTGCCTGGAGTAGACAGAGCTATGGCTACACCTTC. Residues: CAWSRQSYGYTF.